This T cell receptor beta chain emerged from a study of beta chain features in type 1 diabetes. Sequencing targeted expressed TCRB transcripts, as all isolated RNA had been reverse transcribed. Profiled with immunoSEQ multiplex PCR; TCRdb holds only in-frame clones, not every one. The sample includes approximately 140,000 clones, around a tenth of them seen just once. The germline V gene encodes CDR1 MNHNS and CDR2 SASEGT. Trimming left V 1 base short and J 4 bases short, with 16 bases between. There are 16 residues in the CDR3. The chain couples TRBV6-1 to TRBJ1-2, with D unclear. Sample: central memory CD4+ T cells from blood. The receptor was derived from a woman aged 40 to 50 in good health. The CDR3 bases are TGTGCCAGCAGTGAAGGAAGGCGGAGGGTTCTCTATGGCTACACCTTC. It encodes CASSEGRRRVLYGYTF.